This T cell receptor beta chain was obtained from a study of cytomegalovirus exposure and HLA in healthy donors. Separate from the approximately 670-subject first cohort was the roughly 130-subject validation cohort, to which the donors belonged. Points from the study as a whole: Overall, approximately 150 TCR beta chains were annotated as cytomegalovirus-associated. There were a few CMV-associated chains whose specificity for CMV antigens was confirmed in vitro.

Data came from immunoSEQ multiplex PCR; TCRdb stores just in-frame clones and leaves some out. Of 85,000 to 90,000 clones detected, approximately 96% appear once; the ten largest clones hold roughly 0.8%. Concerning this clone: Its antigen is currently unknown.

The V and J ends lost 1 base and 7 bases respectively, with 8 bases between them. There are 12 residues in the CDR3. The germline V gene encodes CDR1 SEHNR and CDR2 FQNEAQ (reference sequence). This rearrangement joins TRBV7-9 to TRBJ2-7; TRBD2 is a possible D gene (6 bases). The clonotype was recovered from a young man in good health and CMV-seronegative. Sequenced material: PBMCs. This CDR3 is CASSLGGREQYF. CDR3 coding DNA: TGTGCCAGCAGCTTAGGAGGGAGGGAGCAGTACTTC. Using reference TRBV7-9 and TRBJ2-7 for the parts outside the CDR3, the full variable domain is DTGVSQNPRHKITKRGQNVTFRCDPISEHNRLYWYRQTLGQGPEFLTYFQNEAQLEKSRLLSDRFSAERPKGSFSTLEIQRTEQGDSAMYLCASSLGGREQYFGPGTRLTVT.